One TCR beta chain is described in this entry. The antigen remains unidentified. Assay: immunoSEQ multiplex PCR; the TCRdb copy retains only in-frame clones and omits some. The data show around 36,000 clones, with around 87% seen just once and approximately 8.8% held by the top ten. Germline V gene lookup returns CDR1 MRHNA and CDR2 SNTAGT. The V end lost 0 bases, the J end lost 9 bases, and 15 bases lay between the germline ends. The CDR3 sequence is 15 residues long. This sample was taken from a study of PD-1 blockade in classical Hodgkin lymphoma. The study's findings and limits: Possibly reflecting disease activity or prior therapy, repertoire differences have causes that remain undefined.

With no exception, relapse followed autologous stem cell transplantation in all patients, and brentuximab vedotin exposure varied. The chain recombines TRBV6-4 with TRBJ2-1; either TRBD1 or TRBD2 may fit D (5 bases each). This clonotype was sampled from a human donor with classical Hodgkin lymphoma. The source material was peripheral blood mononuclear cells (PBMCs), sampled at baseline. CDR3: CASSDSSGGRGEQFF. The CDR3 bases are TGTGCCAGCAGTGACTCGAGTGGGGGAAGGGGTGAGCAGTTCTTC.